A selection of T cell receptor beta chains follows, all from one sample in a study of T cell responses to AZD1222 COVID-19 vaccine. This table comes from immunoSEQ multiplex PCR, and its TCRdb copy is limited to in-frame clones, with some not included. The sample consists of 150,000 to 200,000 clones, roughly 94% of them appearing once. Sequenced here: peripheral blood, sampled 28 days after the second AZD1222 dose. The receptors here all came from an adult who received the AZD1222 COVID-19 vaccine. Both conserved end residues are part of each CDR3. D genes are given only for firm matches. A row's size may be missing; if present it is once, few, many or a size class.

j_call clone_size v_call d_call cdr3_aa cdr3_nt
TRBJ2-1 NA TRBV4-1 TRBD2 CASSQDQRGPRAHNEQFF TGCGCCAGCAGCCAAGATCAGCGGGGCCCTCGGGCCCACAATGAGCAGTTCTTC
TRBJ2-3 once TRBV19 TRBD2 CASSPRPGSGSGTDTQYF TGTGCCAGTAGTCCCCGACCGGGTAGCGGGAGTGGCACAGATACGCAGTATTTT
TRBJ1-2 NA TRBV4-3 NA CASSQSGGGGYTF TGCGCCAGCAGCCAGAGCGGGGGTGGTGGCTACACCTTC
TRBJ2-3 NA TRBV11-3 TRBD2 CASSLAGGVTQYF TGTGCCAGCAGCTTAGCGGGAGGGGTTACGCAGTATTTT
TRBJ1-1 NA TRBV19 TRBD1 CASRPTGMNTEAFF TGTGCCAGTAGGCCGACAGGGATGAACACTGAAGCTTTCTTT
TRBJ2-1 NA TRBV6-5 TRBD2 CASSSIGLEFDHEQFF TGTGCCAGCAGTTCCATTGGACTAGAGTTCGACCATGAGCAGTTCTTC
TRBJ2-1 NA TRBV11-3 TRBD2 CASSTLAGANEQFF TGTGCCAGCAGCACACTAGCGGGAGCCAATGAGCAGTTCTTC
TRBJ1-2 NA TRBV5-1 NA CASSLEGPYGYTF TGCGCCAGCAGCTTGGAGGGGCCCTATGGCTACACCTTC
TRBJ1-1 once TRBV3-1/TRBV3-2 TRBD1 CASSPADRLNTEAFF TGTGCCAGCAGCCCCGCGGACAGGTTGAACACTGAAGCTTTCTTT
TRBJ2-2 NA TRBV27 NA CASSPLGPNNKLFF TGTGCCAGCAGTCCCCTCGGACCCAACAATAAACTGTTTTTT
TRBJ2-7 NA TRBV30 NA CAWSQGYEQYF TGTGCCTGGAGTCAAGGCTACGAGCAGTACTTC
TRBJ1-2 NA TRBV7-9 NA CASSFDPSPDGYTF TGTGCCAGCAGCTTCGATCCCTCACCGGATGGCTACACCTTC
TRBJ1-2 NA TRBV6-5 TRBD1 CASSPRGGEYGYTF TGTGCCAGCAGCCCCAGGGGGGGGGAGTATGGCTACACCTTC
TRBJ2-1 NA TRBV29-1 NA CSVEGSYNEQFF TGCAGCGTCGAGGGGTCTTACAATGAGCAGTTCTTC
TRBJ1-3 NA TRBV12-3/TRBV12-4 NA CASSPGGNTIYF TGTGCCAGCAGTCCGGGGGGAAACACCATATATTTT
TRBJ2-3 once TRBV18 NA CASSPPLQAPDTQYF TGTGCCAGCTCACCACCTCTACAGGCCCCAGATACGCAGTATTTT
TRBJ1-1 NA TRBV4-3 TRBD1 CASSRETGVRNTEAFF TGCGCCAGCAGCCGGGAGACAGGGGTGAGGAACACTGAAGCTTTCTTT
TRBJ2-1 once TRBV4-1 NA CASSHSVLASSNEQFF TGCGCCAGCAGCCACTCGGTACTAGCCTCCTCCAATGAGCAGTTCTTC
TRBJ1-1 NA TRBV5-1 NA CASNDWPRGQTNTEAFF TGCGCCAGCAATGATTGGCCCCGAGGACAGACAAACACTGAAGCTTTCTTT
TRBJ2-1 NA TRBV2 TRBD1 CASSVSTGIGNEQFF TGTGCCAGCAGTGTCTCGACAGGGATAGGGAATGAGCAGTTCTTC
TRBJ1-1 NA TRBV5-1 NA CASSLALQGKITNTEAFF TGCGCCAGCAGCTTGGCCCTGCAGGGGAAGATAACGAACACTGAAGCTTTCTTT
TRBJ1-5 once TRBV5-6 NA CASSLRGRQPQHF TGTGCCAGCAGCTTGCGGGGACGCCAGCCCCAGCATTTT
TRBJ1-4 once TRBV2 NA CASSGSYEKLFF TGTGCCAGCAGTGGCAGTTATGAAAAACTGTTTTTT
TRBJ1-2 NA TRBV2 NA CASSRLSSRDGYTF TGTGCCAGCAGCCGCTTAAGCTCGAGGGATGGCTACACCTTC